This T cell receptor beta chain was identified during a study of T cells in Graves' hyperthyroidism and ophthalmopathy. General study results and limits: The majority of expanded thyroid clonotypes above 0.001 also appeared in blood.

TCR beta CDR3 region amplification was performed from RNA transcripts. TCR CDR3 underwent first-round RT-PCR with the HTBI primer set. TCRdb independently ran MiXCR on the multiplex PCR reads; one entry per CDR3 protein. Among approximately 430,000 distinct CDR3 sequences listed, approximately 14% were seen once. The CDR3 extends over 14 amino acids. Germline V gene sequence: CDR1 SGHVS, CDR2 FQNEAQ. V lost 2 bases and J 10 bases, leaving 12 bases between the germline ends. Patients aged 18 to 65 had newly diagnosed hyperthyroidism of under 2 months' duration. Together with thyroid ultrasound, orbital computed tomography, serum thyroxine and TRAb, clinical symptoms were used for diagnoses. This clonotype was counted many times. The target antigen is unknown.

The chain uses TRBV7-8 and TRBJ1-6, with a tentative D call TRBD1 (6 bases). The sequenced sample was blood. This sequence originates from a woman aged 18 to 35 with Graves' hyperthyroidism. The CDR3 loop reads CASSLPGAKSPLHF. CDR3 bases: TGTGCCAGCAGCTTACCGGGGGCCAAGTCACCCCTCCACTTT.